Listed below are T cell receptor beta chains from one sample, sequenced in a study of cytomegalovirus exposure and HLA in healthy donors. Generated by immunoSEQ multiplex PCR, the TCRdb table keeps only in-frame clones and is missing some. Of around 98,000 clones in the sample, roughly 82% are singletons; the top ten hold roughly 8.8%. The sample was PBMCs. The receptors originated from a human donor in good health. The CDR3 runs from the conserved cysteine through the conserved F or W. A D gene is named only where the DNA matches it firmly.

TRBJ2-2 | . | TRBV6-5 | CASSYGEDSFTGELFF
TRBJ1-1 | . | TRBV18 | CASSTVNTEAFF
TRBJ2-3 | TRBD2 | TRBV27 | CASSLTGTRGTDTQYF
TRBJ2-2 | . | TRBV4-3 | CASSQALTSSGELFF
TRBJ2-1 | TRBD2 | TRBV2 | CASRPRGGSYNEQFF
TRBJ2-4 | . | TRBV30 | CAWRERASVKNIQYF
TRBJ1-1 | . | TRBV29-1 | CSVGTRANTEAFF
TRBJ1-3 | TRBD1 | TRBV5-1 | CASKTGSSGNTIYF
TRBJ2-5 | . | TRBV5-4 | CASFKRGETQYF
TRBJ2-7 | . | TRBV7-2 | CASRRRAGPSYEQYF
TRBJ1-2 | TRBD1 | TRBV29-1 | CSVLGQGISYTF
TRBJ1-5 | . | TRBV19 | CASSMARVGPSEARDTSRDQPQHF
TRBJ1-2 | . | TRBV15 | CATSGAGREEYGYTF
TRBJ1-4 | . | TRBV15 | CATSRGNGNEKLFF
TRBJ2-5 | . | TRBV11-2 | CASSPGLETQYF
TRBJ2-7 | . | TRBV30 | CAWRLRPYEQYF
TRBJ2-7 | TRBD2 | TRBV5-6 | CASSLYRGATSGIYEQYF
TRBJ1-1 | . | TRBV19 | CASSSLETFGTEAFF
TRBJ1-1 | TRBD1 | TRBV19 | CASSESTGRPGAFF
TRBJ2-1 | TRBD2 | TRBV9 | CASSVAAGASYNEQFF
TRBJ2-5 | . | TRBV5-1 | CASSSSRQETQYF
TRBJ1-2 | . | TRBV7-2 | CASSLESQGSDGYTF
TRBJ1-1 | . | TRBV27 | CASSYLGGWCEAFF
TRBJ2-7 | . | TRBV7-6 | CASSVIVRGAHEQYF
TRBJ2-1 | . | TRBV10-1 | CASRGDTVTEQFF
TRBJ1-1 | . | TRBV18 | CASSPPVRERAEAFF
TRBJ2-1 | . | TRBV4-3 | CASSQDYARAVYNEQFF
TRBJ2-1 | TRBD2 | TRBV5-1 | CASSLVGGGYNEQFF
TRBJ1-5 | TRBD1 | TRBV6-6 | CASSFTGVHQPQHF
. | TRBD2 | TRBV5-1 | CASSWGTSGYEQYF
TRBJ2-7 | . | TRBV11-2 | CASSSGLSYEQYF
TRBJ2-3 | TRBD2 | TRBV9 | CASSVGSSGSTDTQYF
TRBJ2-1 | . | TRBV11-2 | CASSLEARRTTNEQFF
TRBJ1-1 | TRBD1 | TRBV5-1 | CASSSTGTGIDTEAFF
TRBJ2-7 | . | TRBV5-1 | CASSLTGSSYEQYF
TRBJ1-4 | . | TRBV4-3 | CASSQGRGRHEKLFF
TRBJ2-3 | TRBD1 | TRBV7-6 | CASSLETGGGDTQYF
TRBJ2-1 | TRBD1 | TRBV5-1 | CASSSPGQYNEQFF
TRBJ2-5 | . | TRBV18 | CASSPISETQYF
TRBJ2-3 | . | TRBV29-1 | CSVSPESPTDTQYF
TRBJ2-1 | TRBD2 | TRBV19 | CASSMGGTSGISSYNEQFF
TRBJ2-1 | TRBD2 | TRBV2 | CASSELASGTGEQFF
TRBJ2-5 | . | TRBV25-1 | CASSAPTTSRGQYF
TRBJ1-2 | . | TRBV6-5 | CASSYSISTGHGYTF
TRBJ2-3 | TRBD2 | TRBV7-8 | CASSLALASGYTDTQYF
TRBJ2-3 | . | TRBV10-3 | CATEGLSSTDTQYF
TRBJ1-1 | . | TRBV25-1 | CASGDTLVNTEAFF
TRBJ1-1 | . | TRBV6-5 | CASSYSGRSNTEAFF
TRBJ2-1 | TRBD2 | TRBV29-1 | CSVGTWIRTSVSYNEQFF
TRBJ2-1 | TRBD2 | TRBV2 | CASLRLAGVLNEQFF
TRBJ1-1 | . | TRBV6-6 | CASSYPTGNTEAFF
TRBJ1-1 | . | TRBV7-9 | CASSPRFMNTEAFF
TRBJ2-5 | TRBD2 | TRBV5-4 | CASSLAGGSKETQYF
TRBJ1-3 | . | TRBV9 | CASSGGPTGNTIYF
TRBJ2-6 | . | TRBV5-4 | CASSLDREFGANVLTF